This TCR beta chain was identified during a study of blood T cell repertoires in COVID-19. Study summary: Samples came from the United States, Italy and Spain, spanning acute and convalescent COVID-19. PBMCs, B-cell-depleted T cells, or T cells were the source of the cDNA or gDNA that made up the material.

V was clipped by 4 bases and J by 10 bases, with 19 bases between them. Germline V gives CDR1 SNHLY, CDR2 FYNNEI. This CDR3 comprises 14 residues. In the original processing: Reference gene primer amplification gave estimated nucleated cell counts. This table comes from immunoSEQ multiplex PCR, and its TCRdb copy is limited to in-frame clones, with some not included. That table gives V, J and clone size, and the DNA gave D and trimming. This table has around 100,000 clones, roughly 85% appearing once. Sample: peripheral blood. This sequence was found in a man aged 40-49 years with acute or convalescent COVID-19. The chain links TRBV2 to TRBJ2-5; D might be TRBD1 (6 bases). The CDR3 spells CASSATGFPPYQYF. The CDR3 DNA reads TGTGCCAGCAGTGCAACAGGGTTCCCCCCCTACCAGTACTTC. The whole variable domain, filled in from reference TRBV2 and TRBJ2-5, reads EPEVTQTPSHQVTQMGQEVILRCVPISNHLYFYWYRQILGQKVEFLVSFYNNEISEKSEIFDDQFSVERPDGSNFTLKIRSTKLEDSAMYFCASSATGFPPYQYFGPGTRLLVL.